The source of this TCR beta chain is a study of cytomegalovirus exposure and HLA in healthy donors. About this clone itself: What it binds is not known.

Trimming removed 8 bases from V and 3 bases from J; junction bases left unmatched: 7. This CDR3 contains 15 residues. In the PCR, 60 Vbeta and 13 Jbeta primers were used. Using immunoSEQ multiplex PCR, the repertoire was profiled, and TCRdb retains in-frame clones only, with some absent. The sample holds some 44,000 clones, 50% seen once. Study-wide results and limits: Reports showed the classifier diagnosing cytomegalovirus status with high specificity and sensitivity.

The receptor's source is a human donor in good health. Material for sequencing was PBMCs. The V gene is TRBV5-3, the J gene TRBJ2-5; TRBD2 matches at 13 bases. TRBV5-3 is an ORF, and what it does is uncertain. The chain's CDR3 is CASSPGLAGEETQYF. The CDR3, as DNA: TGTGCCAGCAGCCCAGGACTAGCGGGAGAAGAGACCCAGTACTTC.